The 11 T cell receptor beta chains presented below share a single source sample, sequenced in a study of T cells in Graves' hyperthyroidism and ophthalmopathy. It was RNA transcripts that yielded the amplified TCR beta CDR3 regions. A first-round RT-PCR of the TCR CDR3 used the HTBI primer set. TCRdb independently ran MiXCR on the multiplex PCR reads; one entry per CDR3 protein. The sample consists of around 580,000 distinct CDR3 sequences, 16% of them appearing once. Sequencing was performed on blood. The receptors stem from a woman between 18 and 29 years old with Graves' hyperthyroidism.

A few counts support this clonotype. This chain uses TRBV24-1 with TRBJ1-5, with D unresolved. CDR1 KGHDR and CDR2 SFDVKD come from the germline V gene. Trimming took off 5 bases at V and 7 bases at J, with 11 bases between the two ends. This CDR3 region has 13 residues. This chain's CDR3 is CATSGSGGQPQHF. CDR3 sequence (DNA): TGTGCCACCAGTGGTTCAGGTGGCCAGCCCCAGCATTTT.

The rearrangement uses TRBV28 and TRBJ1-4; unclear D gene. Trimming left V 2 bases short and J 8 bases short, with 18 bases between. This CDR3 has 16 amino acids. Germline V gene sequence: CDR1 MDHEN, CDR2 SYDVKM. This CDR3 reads CASSLSIVGLREKLFF. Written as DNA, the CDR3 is TGTGCCAGCAGTTTAAGTATCGTGGGTCTACGAGAAAAACTGTTTTTT.

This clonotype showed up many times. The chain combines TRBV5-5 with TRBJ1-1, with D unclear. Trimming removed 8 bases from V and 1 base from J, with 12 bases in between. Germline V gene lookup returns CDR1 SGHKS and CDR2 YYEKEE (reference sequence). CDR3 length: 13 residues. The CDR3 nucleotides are TGTGCCAGTCGGAGCGACCCGAACACTGAAGCTTTCTTT. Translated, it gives CASRSDPNTEAFF. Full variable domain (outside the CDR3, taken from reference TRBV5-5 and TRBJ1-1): DAGVTQSPTHLIKTRGQQVTLRCSPISGHKSVSWYQQVLGQGPQFIFQYYEKEERGRGNFPDRFSARQFPNYSSELNVNALLLGDSALYLCASRSDPNTEAFFGQGTRLTVV.

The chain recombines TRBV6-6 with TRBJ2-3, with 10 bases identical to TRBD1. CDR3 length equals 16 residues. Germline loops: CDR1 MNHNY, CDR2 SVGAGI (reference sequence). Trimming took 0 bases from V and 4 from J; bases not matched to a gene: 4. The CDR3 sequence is CASSYSTGGRADTQYF. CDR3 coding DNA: TGTGCCAGCAGTTACTCGACAGGGGGCAGAGCAGATACGCAGTATTTT.

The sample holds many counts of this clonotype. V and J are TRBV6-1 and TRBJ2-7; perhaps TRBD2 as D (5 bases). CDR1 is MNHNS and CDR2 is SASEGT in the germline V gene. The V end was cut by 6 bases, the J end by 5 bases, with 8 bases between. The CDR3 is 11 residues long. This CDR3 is CASRRVNEQYF. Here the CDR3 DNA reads TGTGCCAGCAGGAGGGTAAACGAGCAGTACTTC.

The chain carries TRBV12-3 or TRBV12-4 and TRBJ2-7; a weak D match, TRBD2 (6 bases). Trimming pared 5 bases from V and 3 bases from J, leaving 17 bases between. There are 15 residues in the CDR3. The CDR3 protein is CASSMYPRDFYEQYF. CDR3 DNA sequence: TGTGCCAGCAGTATGTACCCCCGGGACTTCTACGAGCAGTACTTC.

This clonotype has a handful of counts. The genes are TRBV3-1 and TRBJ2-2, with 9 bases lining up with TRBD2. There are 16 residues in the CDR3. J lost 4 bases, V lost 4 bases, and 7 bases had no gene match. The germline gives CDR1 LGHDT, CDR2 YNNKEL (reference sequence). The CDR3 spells CASSLKTTSGTGELFF. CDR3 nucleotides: TGTGCCAGCAGCCTAAAGACGACTAGCGGCACCGGGGAGCTGTTTTTT.

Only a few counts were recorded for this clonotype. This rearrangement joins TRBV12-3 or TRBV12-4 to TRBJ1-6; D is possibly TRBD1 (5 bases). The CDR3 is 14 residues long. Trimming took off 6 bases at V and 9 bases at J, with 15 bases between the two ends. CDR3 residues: CASSRGREGSPLHF. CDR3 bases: TGTGCCAGCAGCCGGGGACGAGAAGGTTCACCCCTCCACTTT.

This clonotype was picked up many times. DNA for the CDR3: TGTGCCAGCACCCACCTAGGACAGGAGGACTCCTACAATGAGCAGTTCTTC. Residues: CASTHLGQEDSYNEQFF. The V and J genes are TRBV6-2 or TRBV6-3 and TRBJ2-1; TRBD1 agrees at 7 bases. V lost 7 bases to trimming and J lost 0 bases; unmatched junction nucleotides: 12. The CDR3 length is 17 residues. CDR1 is MNHEY, CDR2 SVGEGT, per germline.

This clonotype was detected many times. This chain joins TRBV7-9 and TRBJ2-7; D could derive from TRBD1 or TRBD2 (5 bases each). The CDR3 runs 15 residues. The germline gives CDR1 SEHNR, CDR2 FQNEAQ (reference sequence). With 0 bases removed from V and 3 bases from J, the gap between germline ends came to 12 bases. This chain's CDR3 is CASSLAGRRYYEQYF. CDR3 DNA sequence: TGTGCCAGCAGCTTAGCGGGACGGAGGTACTACGAGCAGTACTTC.

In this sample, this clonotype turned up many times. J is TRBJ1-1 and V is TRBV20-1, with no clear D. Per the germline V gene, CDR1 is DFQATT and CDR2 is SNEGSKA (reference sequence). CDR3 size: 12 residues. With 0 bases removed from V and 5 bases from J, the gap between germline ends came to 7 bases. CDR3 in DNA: TGCAGTGCTAGAGACCCCCAAACTGAAGCTTTCTTT. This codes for CSARDPQTEAFF.